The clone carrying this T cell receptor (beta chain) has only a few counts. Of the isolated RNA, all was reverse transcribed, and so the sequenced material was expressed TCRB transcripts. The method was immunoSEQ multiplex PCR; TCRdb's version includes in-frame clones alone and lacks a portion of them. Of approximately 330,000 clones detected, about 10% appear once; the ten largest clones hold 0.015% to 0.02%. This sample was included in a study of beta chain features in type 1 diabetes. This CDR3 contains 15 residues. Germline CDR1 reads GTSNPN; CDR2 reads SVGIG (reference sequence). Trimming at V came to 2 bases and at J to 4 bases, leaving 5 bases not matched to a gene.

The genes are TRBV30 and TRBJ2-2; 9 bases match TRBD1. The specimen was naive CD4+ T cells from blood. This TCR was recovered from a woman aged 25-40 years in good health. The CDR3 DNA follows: TGTGCCTGGAGTTATGGACAGGGGAGCACCGGGGAGCTGTTTTTT. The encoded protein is CAWSYGQGSTGELFF.